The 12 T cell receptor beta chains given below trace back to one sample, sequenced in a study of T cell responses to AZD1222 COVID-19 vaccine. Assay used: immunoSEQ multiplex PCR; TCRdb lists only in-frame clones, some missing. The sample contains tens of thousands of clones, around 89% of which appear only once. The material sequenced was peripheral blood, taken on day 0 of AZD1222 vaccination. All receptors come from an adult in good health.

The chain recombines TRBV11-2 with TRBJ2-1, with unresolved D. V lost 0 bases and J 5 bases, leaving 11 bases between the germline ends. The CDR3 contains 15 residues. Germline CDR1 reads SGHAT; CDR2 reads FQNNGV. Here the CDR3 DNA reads TGTGCCAGCAGCTTAGAACTTCCGGTCGACAATGAGCAGTTCTTC. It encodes CASSLELPVDNEQFF. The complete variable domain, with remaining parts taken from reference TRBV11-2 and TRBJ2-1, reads EAGVAQSPRYKIIEKRQSVAFWCNPISGHATLYWYQQILGQGPKLLIQFQNNGVVDDSQLPKDRFSAERLKGVDSTLKIQPAKLEDSAVYLCASSLELPVDNEQFFGPGTRLTVL.

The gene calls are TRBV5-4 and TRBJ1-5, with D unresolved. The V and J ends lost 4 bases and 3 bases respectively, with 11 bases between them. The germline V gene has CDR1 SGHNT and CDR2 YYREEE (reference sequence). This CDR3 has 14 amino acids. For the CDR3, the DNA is TGTGCCAGCAGCCCGGGAGGGCTCAATCAGCCCCAGCATTTT. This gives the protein CASSPGGLNQPQHF.

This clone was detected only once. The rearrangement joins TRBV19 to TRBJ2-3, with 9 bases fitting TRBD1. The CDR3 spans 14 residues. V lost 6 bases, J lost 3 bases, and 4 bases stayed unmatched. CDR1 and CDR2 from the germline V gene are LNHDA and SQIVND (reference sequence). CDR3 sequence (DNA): TGTGCCAGTAGCGACAGGGGGATGACAGATACGCAGTATTTT. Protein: CASSDRGMTDTQYF.

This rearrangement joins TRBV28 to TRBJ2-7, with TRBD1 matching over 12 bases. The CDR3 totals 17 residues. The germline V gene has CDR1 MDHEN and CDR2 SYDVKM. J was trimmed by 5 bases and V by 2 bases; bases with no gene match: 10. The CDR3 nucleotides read TGTGCCAGCAGTTTAGAGGGACAGGGGGCCCACAAAAACGAGCAGTACTTC. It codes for CASSLEGQGAHKNEQYF.

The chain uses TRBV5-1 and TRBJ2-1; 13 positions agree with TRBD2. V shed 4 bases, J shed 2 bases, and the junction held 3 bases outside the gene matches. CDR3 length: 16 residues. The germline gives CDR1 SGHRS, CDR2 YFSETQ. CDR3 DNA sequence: TGCGCCAGCAGCACGGGGACTAGCGGGACCTACAATGAGCAGTTCTTC. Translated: CASSTGTSGTYNEQFF.

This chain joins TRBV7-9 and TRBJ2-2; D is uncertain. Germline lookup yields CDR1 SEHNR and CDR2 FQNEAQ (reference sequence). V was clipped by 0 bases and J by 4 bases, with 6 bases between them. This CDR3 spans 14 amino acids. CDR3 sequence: CASSLARTTGELFF. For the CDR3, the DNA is TGTGCCAGCAGCTTAGCGAGGACCACCGGGGAGCTGTTTTTT.

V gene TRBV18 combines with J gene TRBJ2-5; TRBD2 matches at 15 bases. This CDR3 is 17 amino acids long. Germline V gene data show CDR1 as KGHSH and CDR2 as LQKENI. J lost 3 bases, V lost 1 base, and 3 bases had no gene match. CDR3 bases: TGTGCCAGCTCACCACGGACTAGCGGGAGGGCCGAAGAGACCCAGTACTTC. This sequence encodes CASSPRTSGRAEETQYF.

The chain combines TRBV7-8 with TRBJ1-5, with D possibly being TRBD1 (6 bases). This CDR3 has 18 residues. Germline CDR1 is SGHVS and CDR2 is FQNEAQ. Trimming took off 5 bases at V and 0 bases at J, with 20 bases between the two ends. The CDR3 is CASSLGQVLYYSNQPQHF. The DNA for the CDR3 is TGTGCCAGCAGCCTGGGACAAGTTCTTTACTATAGCAATCAGCCCCAGCATTTT.

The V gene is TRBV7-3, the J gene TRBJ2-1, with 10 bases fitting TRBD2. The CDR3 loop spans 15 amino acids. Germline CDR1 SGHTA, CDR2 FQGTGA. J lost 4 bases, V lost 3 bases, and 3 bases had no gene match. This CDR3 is CASSFGLAVYNEQFF. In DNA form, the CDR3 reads TGTGCCAGCAGCTTCGGACTAGCGGTTTACAATGAGCAGTTCTTC.

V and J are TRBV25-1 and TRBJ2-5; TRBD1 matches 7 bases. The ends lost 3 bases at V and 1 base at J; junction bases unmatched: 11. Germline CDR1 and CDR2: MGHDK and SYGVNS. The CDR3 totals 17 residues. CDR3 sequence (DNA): TGTGCCAGCAGTGACCCCTCACAGGGGACCTTCCAAGAGACCCAGTACTTC. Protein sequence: CASSDPSQGTFQETQYF.

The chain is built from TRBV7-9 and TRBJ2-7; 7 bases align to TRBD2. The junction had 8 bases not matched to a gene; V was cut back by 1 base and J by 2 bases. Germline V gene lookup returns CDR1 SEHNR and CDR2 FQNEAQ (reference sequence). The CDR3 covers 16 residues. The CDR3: CASSLVVRGDTYEQYF. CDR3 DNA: TGTGCCAGCAGCTTAGTCGTCCGGGGGGATACCTACGAGCAGTACTTC.

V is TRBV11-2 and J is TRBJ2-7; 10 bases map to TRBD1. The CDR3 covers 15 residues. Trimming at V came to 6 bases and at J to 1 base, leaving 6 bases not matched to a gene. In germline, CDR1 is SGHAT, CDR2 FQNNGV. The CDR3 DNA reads TGTGCCAGCAGTAACCGGGACAGGGGTTCCTACGAGCAGTACTTC. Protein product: CASSNRDRGSYEQYF.